The clone carrying this T cell receptor beta chain was detected many times. Antigen unknown. These data belong to a study of regulatory T cells in long-lasting Graves disease. Germline CDR1 LNHDA, CDR2 SQIVND (reference sequence). The CDR3 is 16 amino acids. The V gene lost 2 bases and the J gene lost 2 bases, with 16 bases spanning the gap. General observations from the study: Fewer public clonotypes were shared by new patients (roughly 970) than by persistent patients (2,741).

Relying on iRepertoire HTBI primers and Arm-PCR of CDR3 regions, the team built TCR beta libraries. TCRdb fed the multiplex PCR reads into MiXCR, producing one record per CDR3 protein. Seen here are about 540,000 distinct CDR3 sequences, roughly 13% observed once, and the top ten hold 8.5% to 10%. Described time point: newly diagnosed GD, antithyroid drugs for less than 3 months. The TCR library was prepared using RNA isolated from PBMCs. This sample also belongs to another study, concerning T cells in Graves' hyperthyroidism and ophthalmopathy. From that paper: HTBI primers drove first-round RT-PCR of the TCR CDR3.

This sequence was found in a young man with Graves disease. The sequencing here drew on peripheral blood mononuclear cells (PBMCs), taken at new diagnosis, from a patient treated with antithyroid drugs. The chain recombines TRBV19 with TRBJ2-7; D might be TRBD1 or TRBD2, each matching 6 bases. Here the CDR3 reads CASSIPKTGGTYEQYF. DNA of the CDR3: TGTGCCAGTAGTATACCAAAGACAGGCGGGACCTACGAGCAGTACTTC.